This TCR beta chain was documented in a study of T-cell reconstitution after alpha-beta-depleted transplantation in children. Construction of the TCRbeta library involved unique molecular identifiers. TCRdb ran MiXCR on the PCR reads and lists one entry per CDR3 protein. The sample records tens of thousands of distinct CDR3 sequences, 11% being singletons. This clonotype was detected ten times or more. The source was PBMCs from the stem cell graft donor, collected from the stem cell graft. This sequence was found in a human donor who donated a stem cell graft to a child with chronic granulomatous disease.

CDR3 amino acids: CASSYVRPGLLSGNTIYF. The CDR3 DNA is TGTGCCAGCAGTTATGTCAGGCCCGGCCTGCTCTCTGGAAACACCATATATTTT. The chain uses TRBV6-5 and TRBJ1-3; D not certain. This CDR3 contains 18 residues. With 3 bases removed from V and 0 bases from J, the gap between germline ends came to 18 bases. Germline-derived CDR1 and CDR2 are MNHEY and SVGAGI.